The 26 T cell receptor beta chains given below trace back to one sample, sequenced in a study of blood T cell repertoires in COVID-19. Only in-frame clones appear in the TCRdb table, and some are missing; sequencing was by immunoSEQ multiplex PCR. Of hundreds of thousands of clones listed, about 85% are singletons. The material sequenced was PBMCs or T cells enriched from blood (not recorded which). The receptors originated from a man between 35 and 55 years old who had recovered from COVID-19.

The rearrangement uses TRBV5-4 and TRBJ1-1, with 7 bases matching TRBD1. With V trimmed by 0 bases and J by 3 bases, 5 bases remained unmatched. CDR3 length equals 15 residues. Germline CDR1 and CDR2: SGHNT and YYREEE (reference sequence). CDR3 in amino acids: CASSLGNRGDTEAFF. As DNA, the CDR3 is TGTGCCAGCAGCTTGGGGAACAGGGGAGACACTGAAGCTTTCTTT.

This chain uses TRBV11-1 with TRBJ1-6; the match to TRBD1 covers 9 bases. Germline V gene sequence: CDR1 SGHAT, CDR2 FQDESV (reference sequence). This CDR3 has 14 residues. Unmatched junction bases numbered 4, after V lost 5 bases and J lost 8 bases. DNA of the CDR3: TGTGCCAGCAGCCCCCGGACAGGGGATTCACCCCTCCACTTT. It specifies CASSPRTGDSPLHF.

This chain connects TRBV9 to TRBJ1-3, with TRBD1 matching 7 bases. Germline V gene data show CDR1 as SGDLS and CDR2 as YYNGEE. The V segment lost 4 bases and the J segment 4 bases; nucleotides outside the gene matches: 8. The CDR3 has 15 amino acids. CDR3 DNA sequence: TGTGCCAGCAGCCCAGGACAGGTGGTGGGAAACACCATATATTTT. It is translated as CASSPGQVVGNTIYF.

V and J are TRBV3-1 (or the pseudogene TRBV3-2) and TRBJ1-1, with D perhaps TRBD1 (5 bases). V gave up 6 bases and J gave up 4 bases, with 9 bases separating them. Per germline, CDR1 LGHDT and CDR2 YNNKEL (reference sequence). The CDR3 is made up of 12 amino acids. The CDR3 is CASSPRATEAFF. As DNA, the CDR3 is TGTGCCAGCAGTCCCAGGGCCACTGAAGCTTTCTTT.

With respect to this clone: The germline gene is not matched at one end of the junction; a read error may be the cause. The chain recombines TRBV7-7 with TRBJ1-1; D gene uncertain. This CDR3 has 13 residues. Germline lookup yields CDR1 SSHAT and CDR2 FNYEAQ (reference sequence). CDR3 amino acids: CASSRTRNTEAFF. The CDR3 nucleotides read TGTGCTAGCAGCCGAACAAGGAACACTGAAGCTTTCTTT.

This clone was observed a single time. The rearrangement links TRBV5-1 to TRBJ2-1, with 10 bases fitting TRBD2. With 9 bases clipped from V and 0 bases from J, the junction kept 6 bases outside the gene matches. Looked up from germline, CDR1 is SGHRS and CDR2 is YFSETQ. CDR3 length: 15 residues. The CDR3 is CATKSGRVSYNEQFF. Written as DNA, the CDR3 is TGCGCCACTAAAAGCGGGAGGGTCTCCTACAATGAGCAGTTCTTC.

This clone was picked up one time. V gene TRBV4-1 combines with J gene TRBJ2-7, with 8 positions matching TRBD2. With 4 bases clipped from V and 5 bases from J, the junction kept 4 bases outside the gene matches. The CDR3 runs 13 residues. Germline V gene sequence: CDR1 MGHRA, CDR2 YSYEKL. CDR3 coding DNA: TGCGCCAGCAGCCCCGGGGGGGTGGACGAGCAGTACTTC. Translating it yields CASSPGGVDEQYF.

The V and J genes are TRBV7-9 and TRBJ2-1; TRBD2 is a possible D gene (6 bases). Trimming removed 4 bases from V and 3 bases from J, with 13 bases in between. Germline V gives CDR1 SEHNR, CDR2 FQNEAQ (reference sequence). The CDR3 covers 15 residues. CDR3 region: CASSSGPDYYNEQFF. CDR3 DNA sequence: TGTGCCAGCAGCTCCGGGCCGGACTACTACAATGAGCAGTTCTTC.

The rearrangement joins TRBV5-4 to TRBJ1-2, with D tentatively TRBD1 (5 bases). This CDR3 has 15 amino acids. Trimming shortened V by 7 bases and J by 8 bases, and 24 bases separated the two germline ends. From germline, CDR1 is SGHNT and CDR2 YYREEE (reference sequence). As DNA, the CDR3 is TGTGCCAGCGGGGACGGCCAGCGGGGAGTGGAAGGCTACACCTTC. Protein: CASGDGQRGVEGYTF.

V gene TRBV5-1 combines with J gene TRBJ1-1; 7 nucleotides agree with TRBD1. V gave up 4 bases and J gave up 1 base; unmatched junction bases: 4. The CDR3 totals 14 residues. In germline, CDR1 is SGHRS, CDR2 YFSETQ. The CDR3 here is CASSRWTGNTEAFF. The CDR3 nucleotides read TGCGCCAGCAGCCGCTGGACAGGGAACACTGAAGCTTTCTTT.

For the CDR3, the DNA is TGTGCCAGCAGCGTAGTTGGGACTGGCTCCTACAATGAGCAGTTCTTC. Translation: CASSVVGTGSYNEQFF. The chain is built from TRBV9 and TRBJ2-1; D is possibly TRBD2 (6 bases). The CDR3 is 16 amino acids. Germline V gives CDR1 SGDLS, CDR2 YYNGEE. Trimming took 0 bases from V and 0 from J, leaving 10 bases between them.

The chain combines TRBV30 with TRBJ2-2; D is uncertain. Germline V gene data show CDR1 as GTSNPN and CDR2 as SVGIG (reference sequence). V was shortened by 6 bases and J by 2 bases, with 10 bases between the two germline ends. The CDR3 has 13 residues. DNA of the CDR3: TGTGCCTGTCAAGAGCAAAACACCGGGGAGCTGTTTTTT. Encoded protein: CACQEQNTGELFF.

This clone came up many times. V is TRBV7-6 and J is TRBJ2-1; 10 bases map to TRBD1. This CDR3 spans 15 amino acids. The V gene end was trimmed by 5 bases and the J gene end by 3 bases; junction bases not matched to a gene: 4. The germline CDR1 and CDR2 sequences are SGHVS and FNYEAQ. Here the CDR3 reads CASSLGTGVYNEQFF. The CDR3 region has the DNA TGTGCCAGCAGCCTAGGGACAGGGGTCTACAATGAGCAGTTCTTC. Variable domain in full (rest from reference TRBV7-6 and TRBJ2-1): GAGVSQSPRYKVTKRGQDVALRCDPISGHVSLYWYRQALGQGPEFLTYFNYEAQQDKSGLPNDRFSAERPEGSISTLTIQRTEQRDSAMYRCASSLGTGVYNEQFFGPGTRLTVL.

The chain uses TRBV11-2 and TRBJ2-1; the match to TRBD1 covers 7 bases. The CDR3 is 17 residues long. After removal of 5 bases from V and 0 bases from J, the junction contained 10 bases not matched to a gene. CDR1 is SGHAT and CDR2 is FQNNGV in the germline V gene. CDR3 residues: CASSPRTGLSSYNEQFF. In DNA form, the CDR3 reads TGTGCCAGCAGCCCGCGGACAGGCCTGAGCTCCTACAATGAGCAGTTCTTC.

The rearrangement uses TRBV6-5 and TRBJ2-2; 7 bases are shared with TRBD2. The CDR3 extends over 14 amino acids. J lost 3 bases, V lost 7 bases, and 5 bases had no gene match. The germline V gene encodes CDR1 MNHEY and CDR2 SVGAGI. The CDR3 spells CASISGLHTGELFF. CDR3 DNA sequence: TGTGCCAGCATCTCGGGACTACACACCGGGGAGCTGTTTTTT.

This clone showed up just once. The V and J genes are TRBV5-1 and TRBJ2-3; 9 bases are a match to TRBD1. CDR3 length: 15 amino acids. Germline-derived CDR1 and CDR2 are SGHRS and YFSETQ. Trimming at V came to 2 bases and at J to 3 bases, leaving 4 bases not matched to a gene. CDR3 bases: TGCGCCAGCAGCTTACAGGGGGCAGGAACAGATACGCAGTATTTT. Amino acid sequence: CASSLQGAGTDTQYF.

This clone is a singleton in its sample. V is TRBV5-1 and J is TRBJ1-2; 10 positions match TRBD1. This CDR3 is 14 amino acids long. J lost 7 bases, V lost 1 base, and 4 bases had no gene match. The germline V gene has CDR1 SGHRS and CDR2 YFSETQ. CDR3 sequence reads: CASSLNRDRGGYTF. The DNA for the CDR3 is TGCGCCAGCAGCTTGAACCGGGACAGGGGTGGCTACACCTTC.

The chain links TRBV7-3 to TRBJ2-1; 11 bases are a match to TRBD2. Germline CDR1 and CDR2: SGHTA and FQGTGA. Trimming at V came to 4 bases and at J to 4 bases, leaving 3 bases not matched to a gene. This CDR3 has 15 amino acids. CDR3 amino acids: CASSWGLAEYNEQFF. The CDR3 bases are TGTGCCAGCAGCTGGGGACTAGCGGAATACAATGAGCAGTTCTTC. The full variable domain, its missing parts supplied by reference TRBV7-3 and TRBJ2-1, is GAGVSQTPSNKVTEKGKYVELRCDPISGHTALYWYRQSLGQGPEFLIYFQGTGAADDSGLPNDRFFAVRPEGSVSTLKIQRTERGDSAVYLCASSWGLAEYNEQFFGPGTRLTVL.

The chain carries TRBV6-4 and TRBJ1-2; 9 nucleotides line up with TRBD1. The CDR3 length is 15 residues. V was clipped by 2 bases and J by 8 bases; unmatched bases: 9. Germline V CDR1 and CDR2: MRHNA, SNTAGT. The CDR3 reads CASSDAPGTGRGYTF. The CDR3 DNA reads as TGTGCCAGCAGTGACGCTCCCGGGACAGGGCGAGGCTACACCTTC.

V usage is TRBV7-2 and J usage is TRBJ1-3, with TRBD1 identical over 11 bases. J gave up 4 bases and V 4 bases, and 3 bases lay outside the gene matches. Germline V gene lookup returns CDR1 SGHTA and CDR2 FQGNSA. The CDR3 length is 15 residues. The CDR3 sequence is CASSSGQGAGNTIYF. The CDR3, as DNA: TGTGCCAGCAGCTCCGGACAGGGGGCCGGAAACACCATATATTTT.

V gene TRBV7-3 combines with J gene TRBJ2-7; possible D gene TRBD2, 5 bases. The CDR3 is 10 residues long. Deletions cut 11 bases from V and 7 bases from J, with 12 bases between. Per germline, CDR1 SGHTA and CDR2 FQGTGA. CDR3 loop: CAAREGEQYF. As DNA, the CDR3 is TGTGCCGCTCGGGAAGGGGAGCAGTACTTC.

This clone was detected only a few times. The chain employs TRBV5-4 and TRBJ2-7; D is perhaps TRBD1 (5 bases). Germline V gene lookup returns CDR1 SGHNT and CDR2 YYREEE (reference sequence). The CDR3 is 14 residues long. The ends were cut back, 4 bases at V and 4 bases at J, with 15 bases in the middle. CDR3 amino acids: CASSVPDKQYEQYF. For the CDR3, the DNA is TGTGCCAGCAGCGTCCCGGACAAGCAGTACGAGCAGTACTTC.

J is TRBJ2-7 and V is TRBV6-1; no firm D call. The CDR3 has 12 amino acids. The ends were cut back, 2 bases at V and 4 bases at J, with 6 bases in the middle. Germline assignment: CDR1 MNHNS and CDR2 SASEGT. CDR3 region: CASSETVYEQYF. DNA for the CDR3: TGTGCCAGCAGTGAAACAGTTTACGAGCAGTACTTC.

The rearrangement uses TRBV18 and TRBJ2-7; 7 positions match TRBD2. This CDR3 contains 16 residues. V gave up 3 bases and J gave up 5 bases; unmatched junction bases: 13. Germline-derived CDR1 and CDR2 are KGHSH and LQKENI. CDR3 DNA: TGTGCCAGCTCACCCACCAAGGGAGGGTTAGGGAACGAGCAGTACTTC. It is translated as CASSPTKGGLGNEQYF. The entire variable domain, with the rest obtained from reference TRBV18 and TRBJ2-7, is as follows: NAGVMQNPRHLVRRRGQEARLRCSPMKGHSHVYWYRQLPEEGLKFMVYLQKENIIDESGMPKERFSAEFPKEGPSILRIQQVVRGDSAAYFCASSPTKGGLGNEQYFGPGTRLTVT.

The chain carries TRBV7-9 and TRBJ2-1, with TRBD1 matching 7 bases. V was pared by 6 bases and J by 0 bases, with 11 bases of the junction left unmatched. The CDR3 totals 17 residues. Per the germline V gene, CDR1 is SEHNR and CDR2 is FQNEAQ (reference sequence). CDR3 sequence (DNA): TGTGCCAGCAGACCCCCTGGGACAGCCCCCTCCTACAATGAGCAGTTCTTC. Its protein product is CASRPPGTAPSYNEQFF.

This clone was seen once. This chain uses TRBV30 with TRBJ1-1; 10 positions agree with TRBD1. The CDR3 contains 14 residues. V lost 1 base to trimming and J lost 6 bases; unmatched junction nucleotides: 5. Germline loops: CDR1 GTSNPN, CDR2 SVGIG (reference sequence). CDR3: CAWSGRQGAPEAFF. The CDR3 nucleotides are TGTGCCTGGAGTGGACGACAGGGGGCCCCTGAAGCTTTCTTT. Supplemented by reference TRBV30 and TRBJ1-1, the full variable domain reads SQTIHQWPATLVQPVGSPLSLECTVEGTSNPNLYWYRQAAGRGLQLLFYSVGIGQISSEVPQNLSASRPQDRQFILSSKKLLLSDSGFYLCAWSGRQGAPEAFFGQGTRLTVV.